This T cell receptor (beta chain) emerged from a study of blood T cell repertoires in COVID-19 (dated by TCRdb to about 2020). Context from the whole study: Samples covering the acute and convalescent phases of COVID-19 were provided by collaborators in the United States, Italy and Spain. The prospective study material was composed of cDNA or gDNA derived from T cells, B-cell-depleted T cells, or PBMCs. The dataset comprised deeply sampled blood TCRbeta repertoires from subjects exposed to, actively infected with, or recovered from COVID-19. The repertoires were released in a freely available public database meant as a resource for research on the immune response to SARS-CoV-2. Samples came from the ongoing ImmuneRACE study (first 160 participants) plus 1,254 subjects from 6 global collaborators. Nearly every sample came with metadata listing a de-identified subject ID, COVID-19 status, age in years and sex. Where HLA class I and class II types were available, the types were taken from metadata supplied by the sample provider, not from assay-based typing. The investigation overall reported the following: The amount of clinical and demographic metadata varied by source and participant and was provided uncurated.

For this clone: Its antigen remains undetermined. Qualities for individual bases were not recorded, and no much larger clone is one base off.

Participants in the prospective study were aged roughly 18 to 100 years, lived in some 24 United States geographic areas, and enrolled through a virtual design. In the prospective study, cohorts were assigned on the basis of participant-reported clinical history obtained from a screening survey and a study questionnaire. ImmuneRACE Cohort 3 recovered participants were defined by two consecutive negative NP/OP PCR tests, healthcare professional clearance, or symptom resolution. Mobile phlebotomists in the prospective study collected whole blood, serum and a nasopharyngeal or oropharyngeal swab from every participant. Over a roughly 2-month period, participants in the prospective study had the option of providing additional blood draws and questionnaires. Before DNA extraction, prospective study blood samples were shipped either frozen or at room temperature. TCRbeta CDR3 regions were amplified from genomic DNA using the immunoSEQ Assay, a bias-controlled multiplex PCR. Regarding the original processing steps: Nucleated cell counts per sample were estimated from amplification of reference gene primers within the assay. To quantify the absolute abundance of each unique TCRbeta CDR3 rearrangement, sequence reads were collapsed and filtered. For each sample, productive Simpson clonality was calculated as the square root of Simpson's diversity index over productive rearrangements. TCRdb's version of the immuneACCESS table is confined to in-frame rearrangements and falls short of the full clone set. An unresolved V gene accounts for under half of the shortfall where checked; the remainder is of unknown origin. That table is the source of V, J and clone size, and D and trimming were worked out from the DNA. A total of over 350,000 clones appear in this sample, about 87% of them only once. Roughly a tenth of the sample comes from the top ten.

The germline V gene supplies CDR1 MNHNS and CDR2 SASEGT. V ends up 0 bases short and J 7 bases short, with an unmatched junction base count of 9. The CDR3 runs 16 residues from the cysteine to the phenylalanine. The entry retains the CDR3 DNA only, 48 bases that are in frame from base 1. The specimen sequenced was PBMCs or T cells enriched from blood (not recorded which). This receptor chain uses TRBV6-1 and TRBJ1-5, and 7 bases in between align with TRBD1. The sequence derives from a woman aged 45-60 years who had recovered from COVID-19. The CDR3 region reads CASSEAGWGTAQPQHF. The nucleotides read TGTGCCAGCAGTGAAGCGGGGTGGGGGACAGCGCAGCCCCAGCATTTT.